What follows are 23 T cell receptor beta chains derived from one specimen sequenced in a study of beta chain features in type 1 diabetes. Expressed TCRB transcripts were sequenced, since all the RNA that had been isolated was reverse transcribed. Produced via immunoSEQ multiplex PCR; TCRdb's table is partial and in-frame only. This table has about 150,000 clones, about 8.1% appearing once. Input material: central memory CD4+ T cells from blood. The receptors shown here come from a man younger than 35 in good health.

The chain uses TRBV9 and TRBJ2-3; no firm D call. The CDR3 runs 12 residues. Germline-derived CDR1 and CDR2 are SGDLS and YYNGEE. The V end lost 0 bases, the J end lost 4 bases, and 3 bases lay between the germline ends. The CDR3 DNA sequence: TGTGCCAGCAGCGTAGCGGCAGATACGCAGTATTTT. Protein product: CASSVAADTQYF.

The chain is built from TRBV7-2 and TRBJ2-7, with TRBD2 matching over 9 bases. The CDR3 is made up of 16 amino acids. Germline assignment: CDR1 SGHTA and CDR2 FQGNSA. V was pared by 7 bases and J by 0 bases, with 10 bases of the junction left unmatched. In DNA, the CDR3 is TGTGCCAGCAACTTGGATAGCGGGAGAAGCTCCTACGAGCAGTACTTC. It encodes CASNLDSGRSSYEQYF. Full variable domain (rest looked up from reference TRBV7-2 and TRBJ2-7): GAGVSQSPSNKVTEKGKDVELRCDPISGHTALYWYRQSLGQGLEFLIYFQGNSAPDKSGLPSDRFSAERTGGSVSTLTIQRTQQEDSAVYLCASNLDSGRSSYEQYFGPGTRLTVT.

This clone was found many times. The CDR3 coding sequence is TGTGCCAGCAGCACTCATAGCAATCAGCCCCAGCATTTT. It yields the protein CASSTHSNQPQHF. The V call is TRBV28, the J call TRBJ1-5; no firm D call. The germline V gene encodes CDR1 MDHEN and CDR2 SYDVKM. V lost 6 bases and J lost 0, with 6 bases in between. The CDR3 spans 13 residues.

The chain's CDR3 is CASRRTQGVGYTF. In nucleotides, the CDR3 is TGTGCCAGCAGGCGGACCCAGGGTGTTGGCTACACCTTC. The J gene is TRBJ1-2, the V gene TRBV6-5; perhaps TRBD1 as D (5 bases). V shed 6 bases and J shed 7 bases, with 15 bases lying between them. Germline CDR1 and CDR2: MNHEY and SVGAGI. The CDR3 extends over 13 amino acids.

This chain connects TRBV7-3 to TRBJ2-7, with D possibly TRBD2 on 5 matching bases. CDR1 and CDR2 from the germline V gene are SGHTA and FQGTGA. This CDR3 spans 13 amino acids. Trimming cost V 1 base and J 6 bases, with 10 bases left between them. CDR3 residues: CASSLMGEGEQYF. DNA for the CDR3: TGTGCCAGCAGCTTAATGGGCGAGGGCGAGCAGTACTTC.

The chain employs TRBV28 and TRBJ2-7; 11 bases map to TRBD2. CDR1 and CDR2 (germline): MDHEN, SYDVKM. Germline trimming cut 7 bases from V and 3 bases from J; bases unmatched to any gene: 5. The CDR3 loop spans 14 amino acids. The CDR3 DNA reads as TGTGCCAGCACTTCCGGGACTAGCGGCTACGAGCAGTACTTC. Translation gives CASTSGTSGYEQYF.

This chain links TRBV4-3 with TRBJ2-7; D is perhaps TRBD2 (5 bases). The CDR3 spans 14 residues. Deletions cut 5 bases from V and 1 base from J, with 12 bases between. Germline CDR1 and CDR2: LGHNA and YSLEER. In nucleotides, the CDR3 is TGCGCCAGCAGCACCCTCGGCGGGTCCTACGAGCAGTACTTC. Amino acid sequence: CASSTLGGSYEQYF.

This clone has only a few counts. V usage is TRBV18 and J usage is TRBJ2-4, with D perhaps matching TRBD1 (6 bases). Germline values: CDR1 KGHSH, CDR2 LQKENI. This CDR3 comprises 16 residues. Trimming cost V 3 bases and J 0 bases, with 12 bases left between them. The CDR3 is CASSPQDRIAKNIQYF. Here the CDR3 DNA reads TGTGCCAGCTCACCCCAGGACAGAATAGCCAAAAACATTCAGTACTTC.

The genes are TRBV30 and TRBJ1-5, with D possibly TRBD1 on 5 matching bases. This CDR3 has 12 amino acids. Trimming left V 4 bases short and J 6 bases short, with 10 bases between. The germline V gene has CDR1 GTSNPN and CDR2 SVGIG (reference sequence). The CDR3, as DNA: TGTGCCTGGACGGGGGGAGGTCAGCCCCAGCATTTT. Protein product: CAWTGGGQPQHF.

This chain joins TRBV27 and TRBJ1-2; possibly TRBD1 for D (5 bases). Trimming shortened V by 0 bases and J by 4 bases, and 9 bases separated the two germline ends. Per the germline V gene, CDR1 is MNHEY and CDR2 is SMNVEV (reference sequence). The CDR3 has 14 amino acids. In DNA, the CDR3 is TGTGCCAGCAGTTTATCGGGGCAGGGCTATGGCTACACCTTC. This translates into CASSLSGQGYGYTF.

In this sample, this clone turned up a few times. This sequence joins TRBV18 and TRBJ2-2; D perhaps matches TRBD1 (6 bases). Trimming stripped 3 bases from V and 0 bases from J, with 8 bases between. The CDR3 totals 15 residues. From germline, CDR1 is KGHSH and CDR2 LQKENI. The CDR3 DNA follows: TGTGCCAGCTCACCCGGGACATCGAACACCGGGGAGCTGTTTTTT. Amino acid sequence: CASSPGTSNTGELFF.

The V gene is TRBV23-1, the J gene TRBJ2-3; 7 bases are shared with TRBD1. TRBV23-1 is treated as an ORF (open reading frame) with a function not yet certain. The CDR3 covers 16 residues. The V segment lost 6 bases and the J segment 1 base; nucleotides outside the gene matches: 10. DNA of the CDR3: TGCGCCAGCAGCCCTATTCCAGGACAGGGCACAGATACGCAGTATTTT. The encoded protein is CASSPIPGQGTDTQYF.

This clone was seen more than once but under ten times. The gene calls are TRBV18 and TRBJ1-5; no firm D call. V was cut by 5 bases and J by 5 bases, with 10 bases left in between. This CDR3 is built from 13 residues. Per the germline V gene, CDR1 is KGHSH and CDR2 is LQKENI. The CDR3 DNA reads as TGTGCCAGCTCATCAGTGCAGGATCAGCCCCAGCATTTT. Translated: CASSSVQDQPQHF.

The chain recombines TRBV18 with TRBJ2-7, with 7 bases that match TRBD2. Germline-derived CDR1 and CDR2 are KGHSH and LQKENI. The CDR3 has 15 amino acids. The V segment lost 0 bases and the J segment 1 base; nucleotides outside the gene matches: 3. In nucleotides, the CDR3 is TGTGCCAGCTCACCACCGGGGAGGGAATCCTACGAGCAGTACTTC. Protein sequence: CASSPPGRESYEQYF.

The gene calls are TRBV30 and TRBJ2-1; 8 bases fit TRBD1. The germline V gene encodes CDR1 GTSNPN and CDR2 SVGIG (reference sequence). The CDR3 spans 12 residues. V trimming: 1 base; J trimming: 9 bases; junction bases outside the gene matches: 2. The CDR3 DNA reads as TGTGCCTGGAGTGAGACAGGGGCTGAGCAGTTCTTC. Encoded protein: CAWSETGAEQFF.

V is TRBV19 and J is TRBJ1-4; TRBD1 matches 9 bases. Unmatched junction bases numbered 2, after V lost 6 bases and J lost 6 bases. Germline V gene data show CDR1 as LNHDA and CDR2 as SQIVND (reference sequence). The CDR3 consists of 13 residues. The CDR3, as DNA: TGTGCCAGTAGCTGGACAGGGGATGAAAAACTGTTTTTT. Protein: CASSWTGDEKLFF.

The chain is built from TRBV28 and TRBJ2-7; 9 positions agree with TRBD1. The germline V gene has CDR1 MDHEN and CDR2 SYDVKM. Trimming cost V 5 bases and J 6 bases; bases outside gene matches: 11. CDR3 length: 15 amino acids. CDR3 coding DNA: TGTGCCAGCAGTCCGCGCCCGGGACAGGGAGGCGAGCAGTACTTC. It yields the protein CASSPRPGQGGEQYF.

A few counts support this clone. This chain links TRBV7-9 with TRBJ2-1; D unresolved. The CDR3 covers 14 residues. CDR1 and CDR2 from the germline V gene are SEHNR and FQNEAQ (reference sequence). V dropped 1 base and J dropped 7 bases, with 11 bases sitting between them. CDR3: CASSLVLEVNEQFF. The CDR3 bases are TGTGCCAGCAGCTTAGTACTTGAAGTGAATGAGCAGTTCTTC.

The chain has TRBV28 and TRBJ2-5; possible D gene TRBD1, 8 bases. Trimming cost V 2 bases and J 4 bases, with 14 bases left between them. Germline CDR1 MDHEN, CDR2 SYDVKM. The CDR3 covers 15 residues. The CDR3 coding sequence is TGTGCCAGCAGTTTAGAACAGGGGGGGCCAGAGACCCAGTACTTC. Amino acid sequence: CASSLEQGGPETQYF.

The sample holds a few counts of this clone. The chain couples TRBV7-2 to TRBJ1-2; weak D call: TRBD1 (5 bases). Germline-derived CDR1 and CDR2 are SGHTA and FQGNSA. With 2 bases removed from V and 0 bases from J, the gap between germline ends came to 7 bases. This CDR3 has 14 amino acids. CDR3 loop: CASSLPGANYGYTF. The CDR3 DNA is TGTGCCAGCAGCTTACCGGGGGCTAACTATGGCTACACCTTC.

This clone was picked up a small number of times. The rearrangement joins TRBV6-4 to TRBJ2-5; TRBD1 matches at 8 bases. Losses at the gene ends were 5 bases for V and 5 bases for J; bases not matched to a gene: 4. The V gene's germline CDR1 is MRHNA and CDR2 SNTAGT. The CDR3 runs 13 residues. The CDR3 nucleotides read TGTGCCAGCAGTCGAGACAGGGGCGAGACCCAGTACTTC. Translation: CASSRDRGETQYF.

CDR3 in amino acids: CATWTSGRSDTQYF. The CDR3 coding sequence is TGTGCCACTTGGACTAGCGGGAGGTCGGATACGCAGTATTTT. The gene calls are TRBV28 and TRBJ2-3, with TRBD2 matching over 14 bases. Germline-derived CDR1 and CDR2 are MDHEN and SYDVKM. V lost 10 bases to trimming and J lost 6 bases; unmatched junction nucleotides: 6. The CDR3 contains 14 residues. The variable domain in full, with the rest retrieved from reference TRBV28 and TRBJ2-3, is DVKVTQSSRYLVKRTGEKVFLECVQDMDHENMFWYRQDPGLGLRLIYFSYDVKMKEKGDIPEGYSVSREKKERFSLILESASTNQTSMYLCATWTSGRSDTQYFGPGTRLTVL.

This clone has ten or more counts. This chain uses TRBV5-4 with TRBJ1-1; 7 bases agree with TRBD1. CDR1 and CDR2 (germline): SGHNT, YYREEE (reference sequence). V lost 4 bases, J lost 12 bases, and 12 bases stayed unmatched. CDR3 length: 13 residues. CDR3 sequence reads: CASSEDRDQRPFF. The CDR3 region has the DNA TGTGCCAGCAGCGAAGACAGGGATCAAAGACCTTTCTTT.